The clone carrying this T cell receptor (beta chain) has ten or more counts. Its antigen is unidentified. This entry comes from a study of CD8 T cells in ankylosing spondylitis. Findings and caveats of the study: Clones linked to disease were reported to show significant enrichment in matched ankylosing spondylitis synovial fluid. Blood from ankylosing spondylitis patients appeared to carry a characteristic eight-variant TCR beta motif.

Each CDR3 protein is one row after TCRdb ran MiXCR on the 5' RACE reads. The sample shows about 220,000 distinct CDR3 sequences, 6% to 8.5% of them seen only once. The sequenced sample consisted of blood, either unsorted or a sorted T cell fraction (not recorded which). The TCR originated in a male donor with ankylosing spondylitis.

The DNA for the CDR3 is TGCGCCAGCAGCCAAGGACTTTCCTACGAGCAGTACTTC. Translation: CASSQGLSYEQYF. The V gene is TRBV4-3, the J gene TRBJ2-7; no clear D. Between the trimmed V and J ends, which lost 1 base and 1 base, there was a span of 5 bases. The germline CDR1 and CDR2 sequences are LGHNA and YSLEER. This CDR3 has 13 residues.